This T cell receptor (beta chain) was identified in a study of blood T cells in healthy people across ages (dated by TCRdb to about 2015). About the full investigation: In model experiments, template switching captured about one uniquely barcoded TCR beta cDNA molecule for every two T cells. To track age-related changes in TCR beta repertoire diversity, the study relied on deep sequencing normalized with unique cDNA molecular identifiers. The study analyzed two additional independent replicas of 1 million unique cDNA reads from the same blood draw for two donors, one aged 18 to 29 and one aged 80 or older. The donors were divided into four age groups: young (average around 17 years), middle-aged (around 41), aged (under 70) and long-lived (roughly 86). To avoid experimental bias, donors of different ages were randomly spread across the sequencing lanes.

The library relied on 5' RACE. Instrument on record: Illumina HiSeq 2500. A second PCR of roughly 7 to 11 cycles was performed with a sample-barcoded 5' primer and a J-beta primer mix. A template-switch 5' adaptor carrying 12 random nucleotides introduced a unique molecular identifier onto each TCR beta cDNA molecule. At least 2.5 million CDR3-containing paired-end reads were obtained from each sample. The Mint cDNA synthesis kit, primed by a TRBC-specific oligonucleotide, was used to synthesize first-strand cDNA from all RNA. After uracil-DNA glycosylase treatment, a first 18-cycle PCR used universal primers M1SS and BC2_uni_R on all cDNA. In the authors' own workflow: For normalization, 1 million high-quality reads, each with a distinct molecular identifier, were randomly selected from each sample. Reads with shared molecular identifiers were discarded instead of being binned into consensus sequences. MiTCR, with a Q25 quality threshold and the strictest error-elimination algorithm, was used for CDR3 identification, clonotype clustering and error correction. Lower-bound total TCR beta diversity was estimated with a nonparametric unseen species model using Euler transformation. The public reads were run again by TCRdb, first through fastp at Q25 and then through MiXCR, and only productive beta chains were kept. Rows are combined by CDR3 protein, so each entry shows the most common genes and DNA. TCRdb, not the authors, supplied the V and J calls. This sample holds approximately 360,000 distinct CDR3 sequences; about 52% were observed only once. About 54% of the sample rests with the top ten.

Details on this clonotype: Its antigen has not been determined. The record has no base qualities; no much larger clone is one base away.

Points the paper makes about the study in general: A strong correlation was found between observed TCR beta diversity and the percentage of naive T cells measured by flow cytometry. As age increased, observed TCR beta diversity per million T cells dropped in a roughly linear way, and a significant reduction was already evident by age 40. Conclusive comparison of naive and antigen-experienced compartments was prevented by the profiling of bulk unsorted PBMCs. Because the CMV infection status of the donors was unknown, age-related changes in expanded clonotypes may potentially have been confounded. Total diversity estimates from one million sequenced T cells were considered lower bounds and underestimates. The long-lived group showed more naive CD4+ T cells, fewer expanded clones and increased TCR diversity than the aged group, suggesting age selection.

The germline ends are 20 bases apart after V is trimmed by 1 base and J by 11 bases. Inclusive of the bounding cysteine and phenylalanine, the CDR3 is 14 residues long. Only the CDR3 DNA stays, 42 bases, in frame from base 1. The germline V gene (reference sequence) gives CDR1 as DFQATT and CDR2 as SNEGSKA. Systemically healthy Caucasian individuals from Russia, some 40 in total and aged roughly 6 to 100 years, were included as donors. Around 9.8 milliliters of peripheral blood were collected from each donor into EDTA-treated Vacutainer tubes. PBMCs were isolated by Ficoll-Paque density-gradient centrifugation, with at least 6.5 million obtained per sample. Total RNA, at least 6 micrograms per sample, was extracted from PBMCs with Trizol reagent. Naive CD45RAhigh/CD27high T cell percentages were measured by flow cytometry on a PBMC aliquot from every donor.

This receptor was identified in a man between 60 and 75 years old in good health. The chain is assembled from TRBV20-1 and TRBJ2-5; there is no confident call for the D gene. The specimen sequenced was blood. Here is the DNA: TGCAGTGCTAGAGTGGGTGCCCTAGACAATGAGCAGTACTTC. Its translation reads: CSARVGALDNEQYF.